This T cell receptor (beta chain) is drawn from a study of yellow fever vaccine responses in identical twins. This CDR3 region has 15 residues. The trim removed 3 bases at V and 0 bases at J, leaving 1 base unmatched. Germline CDR1 SGHAT, CDR2 FQNNGV. From the RT-PCR reads, TCRdb called clonotypes with MiXCR, one entry per CDR3 protein. The sample comprises around 600 distinct CDR3 sequences, roughly 71% of which are singletons, and 20% to 30% rests with the top ten. A word on this clonotype: Its antigen is still unknown.

Regarding the study as a whole: A vaccine T cell response that seemed partly convergent and partly personalized was reported in twins.

The chain uses TRBV11-2 and TRBJ2-1; 8 bases are a match to TRBD2. This TCR derives from a female donor who received the yellow fever vaccine. Sequenced material: T cells from blood (PBMCs), unsorted or a sorted subset (not recorded which), taken before or after yellow fever vaccination (not recorded which). In DNA form, the CDR3 reads TGTGCCAGCAGCTTTAGCGGGGACTCCTACAATGAGCAGTTCTTC. It specifies CASSFSGDSYNEQFF.